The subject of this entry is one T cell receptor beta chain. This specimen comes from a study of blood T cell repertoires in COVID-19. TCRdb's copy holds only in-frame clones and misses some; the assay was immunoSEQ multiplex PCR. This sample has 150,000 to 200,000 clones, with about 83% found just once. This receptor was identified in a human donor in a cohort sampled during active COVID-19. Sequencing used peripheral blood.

The CDR3 DNA reads as TGCGCCAGCAGCCAAGAGTTCGGGGAGCAGTACTTC. It translates to CASSQEFGEQYF. V is TRBV4-1 and J is TRBJ2-7; D unresolved. Trimming shortened V by 0 bases and J by 7 bases, and 7 bases separated the two germline ends. CDR1 and CDR2 (germline): MGHRA, YSYEKL. This CDR3 contains 12 residues.